Listed below are T cell receptor beta chains from one sample, sequenced in a study of cytomegalovirus exposure and HLA in healthy donors. The data were produced by immunoSEQ multiplex PCR, yet TCRdb's version contains in-frame clones alone and is incomplete. The table records tens of thousands of clones, roughly 92% of them present only once. The sequencing input was PBMCs. Every receptor here comes from a woman aged 25 to 39 in good health and CMV-seropositive. Each CDR3 is given without its conserved first and last residue.

J: TRBJ1-1; V: TRBV6-1; CDR3: ASSETGGPTEAF
J: TRBJ2-1; V: TRBV5-5; CDR3: ASSPFGGISYNEQF
J: TRBJ2-2; V: TRBV2; CDR3: ASTNDMAYTGELF
J: TRBJ2-1; V: TRBV29-1; CDR3: SVEDPGVADYNEQF
J: TRBJ2-7; V: TRBV28; CDR3: ASRPLATQHEQY
J: TRBJ2-2; V: TRBV9; CDR3: ASNNLTSGLAFTGELF
J: TRBJ1-1; V: TRBV7-8; CDR3: ASSPQGGMNTEAF
J: TRBJ1-2; V: TRBV2; CDR3: ASSGTDYGYT
J: TRBJ2-1; V: TRBV5-1; CDR3: ASSFDLAGGPGYNEQF
J: TRBJ2-1; V: TRBV28; CDR3: ASSLSRLVVNEQF
J: TRBJ2-5; V: TRBV27; CDR3: ASGTGTRRQETQY
J: TRBJ1-1; V: TRBV6-5; CDR3: ASSFRQGEAF
J: TRBJ1-1; V: TRBV2; CDR3: ASSESQGTHGGPAF
J: TRBJ2-1; V: TRBV11-2; CDR3: ASSRTRSSYNEQF
J: TRBJ2-2; V: TRBV28; CDR3: ASSLTGEGTGELF
J: TRBJ1-3; V: TRBV7-9; CDR3: ASRPRLGAAGNTIY
J: TRBJ2-2; V: TRBV7-2; CDR3: ASSLTGQLNTGELF
J: TRBJ2-5; V: TRBV5-1; CDR3: ASSLALGGQETQY
J: TRBJ2-3; V: TRBV9; CDR3: ASSRPRREGSTDTQY
J: TRBJ2-7; V: TRBV6-1; CDR3: AATGRYEQY
J: TRBJ2-3; V: TRBV18; CDR3: ASSPRDFRDTQY
J: TRBJ2-7; V: TRBV4-3; CDR3: ASSQDVLKPGLAGGPPYEQY
J: TRBJ2-1; V: TRBV28; CDR3: ASTLSGSRYNEQF
J: TRBJ2-2; V: TRBV28; CDR3: ASSLTRRNRFLTGELF
J: TRBJ1-3; V: TRBV5-4; CDR3: ASSLSRGSGNTIY
J: TRBJ1-4; V: TRBV28; CDR3: ASSFQTGTGHGNEKLF
J: TRBJ2-1; V: TRBV27; CDR3: ASSRLAQTYNEQF
J: TRBJ2-7; V: TRBV28; CDR3: ASSQNIWGRAYEQY
J: TRBJ2-2; V: TRBV28; CDR3: ASSPSGTTNTGELF
J: TRBJ2-2; V: TRBV9; CDR3: ASSVGGGGGSGELF
J: TRBJ2-7; V: TRBV10-3; CDR3: AISESIGAGGGNYEQY
J: TRBJ2-3; V: TRBV2; CDR3: ASSEPGGGTDTQY
J: TRBJ2-1; V: TRBV7-9; CDR3: ASSPRGTSGRTAYNEQF